The sequence of this T cell receptor (beta chain) was determined in a study of cytomegalovirus exposure and HLA in healthy donors (dated by TCRdb to about 2017). In terms of the full investigation: According to an earlier analysis of a few hundred of the donors, about 180 million T cells yielded 95 million to 140 million unique TCR beta sequences and about 300 Gb of sequence data. An early release covering roughly 580 HLA-typed donors comprised roughly 300 gigabases of sequencing data and approximately 80 million unique TCR sequences. Of the roughly 390 genotyped donors, about 80% fell in the genetic ancestry cluster associated with self-reported Caucasian donors. The study aimed to test whether cataloging public T cell receptors could reveal signatures of past pathogen exposure. Using immunosequencing, the study profiled T cell repertoires from fewer than 850 subjects and related those repertoires to cytomegalovirus serostatus. A separate validation cohort of more than 100 different subjects was used in addition to the roughly 640-subject first cohort. To predict cytomegalovirus infection status, the study brought together high-throughput TCR immunosequencing, statistical association of individual TCRs with disease status, and machine learning. A later analysis re-analyzed previously published TCR beta repertoires from 666 donors and added high-resolution HLA genotyping to study TCR occurrence patterns. The later analysis used no new phenotypic data to find candidate immune exposures, relying instead on TCR beta sequences and their occurrence across donors. An earlier analysis of 500 to 650 of the donors applied high-throughput TCR beta sequencing to assess whether each TCR beta V gene segment acted as functional or pseudogenic. Donor age, sex, ethnicity and CMV serostatus were compiled alongside the repertoire data. A later genetic analysis took genome-wide SNP genotypes for about 55% of the roughly 670 donors and used that subset as a discovery cohort. Every discovery cohort repertoire had been produced on one sequencing platform. HLA typing covered class I and class II loci at four-digit resolution. Typing coverage varied by locus: roughly 620-640 donors for A, B, C, DRB1 and DQB1; 522 for DQA1; approximately 570 for DPA1; roughly 470 for DPB1. A handful of DR-DQ haplotypes were handled as single units for association and clustering because linkage in the cohort was strong. Across about 370 genotyped donors of the cohort, an average of roughly 250,000 unique TCR beta nucleotide sequences per donor were sequenced, and roughly 20% of those sequences were non-productive.

Libraries were constructed by the immunoSEQ multiplex PCR assay. A mixture of 60 forward primers for TCR Vbeta segments and 13 reverse primers for TCR Jbeta segments was used in the multiplex PCR. Amplification of the CDR3 region of rearranged TCR beta genes was performed with a multiplex PCR assay on genomic DNA. Amplified TCR beta libraries were sequenced as 87-base-pair reads on the Illumina HiSeq System. The published analysis was carried out like this. Across the roughly 670 repertoires, a later analysis counted 75 million to 90 million unique TCR beta chains, approximately 12 million of which were shared by at least two donors. Raw reads were error-corrected and collapsed into unique sequences by a nearest-neighbor algorithm in which closely related sequences were merged to remove PCR and sequencing errors. To assign V, D and J gene segments, CDR3 sequences were aligned to IMGT reference sequences. Each retained sequence needed at least a six-nucleotide match to both a V gene segment and a J gene segment. Rearrangements were classified as productive when the CDR3 lacked stop codons and remained in frame with V and J, and all other rearrangements were classified as non-productive. CDR3 was defined by IMGT convention, running from the second conserved V-encoded cysteine to the conserved J-encoded phenylalanine. Sequences without an unambiguous match to a single V gene segment were excluded from the earlier analysis of about 600 of the donors. In an earlier analysis of around 590 of the donors, a V segment was called functional when productive rearrangements were above 56.7%, and segregating when the standard deviation between donors exceeded 5%. A statistical classification framework was built to diagnose cytomegalovirus status from the catalog of TCR beta chain sequences. V and J gene assignment, in a later analysis, came from comparing TCR nucleotide sequences with IMGT/GENE-DB human TR gene sequences. A later analysis assigned CDR3 sequences and most-parsimonious VDJ recombination scenarios with the TCRdist pipeline. In a later analysis, every TCR beta chain was defined by the combination of its CDR3 amino acid sequence and its V-gene family, and reads without a unique V-gene family were dropped. In a later analysis, nearly 600 highly shared, low-generation-probability nucleotide sequences were removed to address suspected cross-contamination and a sequencing artifact. In a later analysis, a clonal expansion index was calculated for each public chain from normalized within-repertoire ranks of inferred template counts. A later analysis computed generation probabilities with a VDJ recombination model fitted to out-of-frame rearrangements, and checked the results against IGoR. In a later analysis, TCR-TCR, TCR-HLA and TCR-CMV co-occurrence was scored with hypergeometric tests, and a repertoire-size bias correction was applied to TCR pairs. A later analysis estimated false discovery rates by permuting HLA or CMV assignments 20 times. A later analysis grouped co-occurring TCRs with DBSCAN, adding TCRdist sequence similarity when clustering within HLA-allele-positive subsets. For co-occurrence clustering, repertoires with fewer than 30,000 or more than 120,000 public chains were excluded, along with roughly 5 repertoires with anomalous nucleotide sharing. The immuneACCESS repertoire file appears here via TCRdb, limited to in-frame rearrangements. These files lack a portion of the clones; in checked studies, under half of the deficit traces to unresolved V genes, and the cause of the others is not known. That table supplies the V and J calls and clone size; D and trimming were determined from the DNA. The sample has just over 200,000 clones on record, roughly four fifths of them singletons. The ten top clones hold 2.7% of the sample.

The CDR3 numbers 12 residues from cysteine through phenylalanine. Here the CDR3 DNA is all that survives: 36 bases in frame from base 1. From a lookup of the germline V gene, CDR1 and CDR2 are MGHDK and SYGVNS. V is cut by 4 bases and J by 9 bases, and the space between the germline ends is 11 bases. The cohort comprised 550 to 700 healthy bone marrow donors. All cohort members were sampled while nominally healthy, although unrecorded immune exposures were likely present. The donor was CMV seronegative and was included in the group of about 400 seronegative cohort members. Each donor provided a peripheral blood sample, and peripheral blood mononuclear cells were used for TCR beta sequencing. The Qiagen DNeasy Blood Extraction Kit was used to extract genomic DNA from the blood cell samples. Study-level results and caveats: Assigning TCR associations to individual alleles was difficult when HLA alleles, especially DR and DQ, strongly co-occurred. In a later genetic analysis, a missense DCLRE1C variant was associated with V-gene and J-gene trimming of TCR beta chains, and the association was replicated in an independent cohort. It was suggested by the authors that the approach could potentially be generalized to other disease states and immunological phenotypes. In a later analysis, TCR association rates were found to vary across HLA loci, with the most associated TCRs seen for DRB1 alleles and the fewest for HLA-C alleles. Correlated functional status among segregating V segments might be attributable to linkage disequilibrium, but an unknown experimental factor could not be ruled out. The sequencing pipeline was judged likely to have produced a cluster of highly shared sequence variants as a technical artifact. In the study, some 180 TCR beta chains were listed as associated with cytomegalovirus. At a false discovery rate of 0.05, a later analysis linked roughly 17,000 TCR beta sequences to specific HLA alleles. Broadly in line with IMGT annotations, most TCR beta V segments showed up in productive rearrangements about 87% or about 30% of the time in an earlier analysis of several hundred of the donors. In vitro tests confirmed that a few of the cytomegalovirus-associated TCR beta chains recognize cytomegalovirus antigens. The cohort was sequenced for TCR beta chains only, and without alpha or paired-chain data the features that could be detected were limited. Immune exposure information for the cohort was limited to CMV serostatus. Because counts were too low, more than 15 rarely observed V segments, including chromosome 9 orphons, were excluded from the earlier analysis of roughly 580 of the donors. In both the original and validation cohorts, the classifier was reported to diagnose cytomegalovirus status with high specificity and sensitivity. In a later analysis, HLA-associated TCR beta chains were found to be more clonally expanded and to have lower generation probabilities than equally common non-associated chains. A further reported finding was that TCR beta sequences accurately predicted the HLA-A and HLA-B alleles for most subjects in the first cohort. Because the 87-base-pair reads could not distinguish some IMGT-functional V segments, including TRBV6-2 and TRBV6-3, those segments were excluded. According to a later analysis, parvovirus B19, influenza, CMV and Epstein-Barr virus appeared linked to several top co-occurrence clusters. Sequencing depth was assumed to be roughly uniform across donors in the presence/absence analyses, though that assumption may not hold. HLA typing was unavailable for some donors at each locus, so association tests used only the typed subset. Across donors, most TCR sequences were observed very rarely, whereas some public TCRs were present in many individuals. Most CMV-associated TCR beta chains appeared to be HLA-restricted in a later analysis, and the HLA associations seemed to be driven largely by CMV exposure. In a later genetic analysis, fewer N-insertions in productive TCRs were reported among donors in an Asian-associated ancestry cluster than the roughly 640-donor mean.

Regarding this clone: Its antigen has not been determined. No much larger clone is present one base from it, and per-base qualities are unavailable.

Sequenced: PBMCs. The rearranged segments are TRBV25-1 and TRBJ2-3, and perhaps TRBD1 as D gene, on 5 matching bases. The receptor was derived from a woman in her thirties or forties in good health and CMV-seronegative. The encoded CDR3 is CASSGVKGTQYF. The DNA reads TGTGCCAGCAGTGGAGTCAAGGGGACGCAGTATTTT.